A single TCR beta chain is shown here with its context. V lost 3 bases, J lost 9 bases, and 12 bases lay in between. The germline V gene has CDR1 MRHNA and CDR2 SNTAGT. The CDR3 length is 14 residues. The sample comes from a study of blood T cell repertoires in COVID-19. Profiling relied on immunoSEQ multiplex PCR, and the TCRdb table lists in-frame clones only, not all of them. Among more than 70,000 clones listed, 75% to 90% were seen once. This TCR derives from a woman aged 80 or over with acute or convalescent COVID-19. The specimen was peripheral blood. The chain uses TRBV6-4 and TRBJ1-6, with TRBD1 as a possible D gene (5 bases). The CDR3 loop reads CASSEYYGASPLHF. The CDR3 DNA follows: TGTGCCAGCAGTGAATATTATGGGGCTTCACCCCTCCACTTT.